This T cell receptor (beta chain) was identified during a study of shared clonotypes between healthy human individuals. This clone has only a few counts. Measured with immunoSEQ multiplex PCR; TCRdb has only the in-frame clones, and not every one. The table has about 730,000 clones, 72% seen once. Caucasian adults residing in Nashville, Tennessee made up all the donors. The germline CDR1 and CDR2 sequences are MNHEY and SVGAGI. V was cut by 5 bases and J by 6 bases, with 14 bases left in between. This CDR3 is 14 amino acids long. The receptor comes from a woman in her 30s in good health. The chain employs TRBV6-5 and TRBJ1-5; perhaps TRBD1 as D (6 bases). The sample was memory CD4+ T cells sorted from blood. Subset given: CD45RA-negative fraction. In nucleotides, the CDR3 is TGTGCCAGCAGTCCCCGGGGGGGCGGTCAGCCCCAGCATTTT. It encodes CASSPRGGGQPQHF.